The clone carrying this TCR beta chain has just a few counts. This record comes from a study of early T cells in non-severe SARS-CoV-2 infection. MiXCR, applied by TCRdb to the 5' RACE reads, yields one record per CDR3 protein. The table lists about 26,000 distinct CDR3 sequences, around 5% of them singletons, with 4.5% in the top ten. CDR1 is LNHDA, CDR2 SQIVND, per germline (reference sequence). Trimming pared 3 bases from V and 0 bases from J, leaving 9 bases between. CDR3 length: 14 amino acids. The sequencing sample was made of whole blood. The receptor was derived from an adult who was a healthcare worker with PCR-confirmed SARS-CoV-2 infection or an uninfected control (not recorded which). This sequence joins TRBV19 and TRBJ2-7, with D maybe TRBD1 (6 bases). CDR3 loop: CASSIGQNSYEQYF. The CDR3 DNA reads TGTGCCAGTAGTATCGGACAGAACTCCTACGAGCAGTACTTC.